This T cell receptor beta chain appears in the sequencing data of a study of shared clonotypes between healthy human individuals (dated by TCRdb to between 2020 and 2021). Study-level background: The cohort included a few men and a couple of women between 18 and 49 years of age. For each donor, CD4 naive and CD4 memory were each given three plates, CD8 naive was given two plates, and CD8 memory was given one plate. The study deeply sequenced blood TCR repertoires of several healthy adults to estimate repertoire size and the extent of clonotype sharing between individuals. To increase sequencing depth and limit assay-specific biases, TCR repertoire library preparation and sequencing were carried out by different laboratories using diverse techniques. Each donor's leukapheresis produced roughly between roughly 0.9 and 8.9 billion PBMCs.

The donors were healthy, HIV-negative adults who had no recently reported acute infections or vaccinations. Every donor was a Caucasian adult living in Nashville, Tennessee, USA. CD4+ T cells were enriched by magnetic negative selection; naive cells were then positively selected on CD45RA, and the negative fraction formed the memory subset. After blood collection by leukapheresis, PBMCs were isolated using Ficoll-Histopaque density gradient centrifugation and then cryopreserved in the vapor phase of liquid nitrogen. Analytical flow cytometry was used to check the purity and quantity of each magnetically sorted T cell population. Each sorted fraction had its genomic DNA isolated and then quantified by UV absorbance on a Nanodrop 2000c. As for this clone: No cognate antigen has been identified for it. No clone much larger than this one lies a single base away; base qualities are absent.

Using the deep immunoSEQ assay, TCR CDR3 regions were amplified from genomic DNA by multiplex PCR. Genomic DNA extracted from each cell subset was distributed evenly over all wells of several immunoSEQ 96-well plates, and each plate served as one replicate. Each replicate PCR for sorted subsets received approximately 200 ng genomic DNA, equal to 28,000 or so T cell genomes. Purified libraries were measured with a Qubit 3.0 fluorometer, size-checked on a Bioanalyzer 2100, and measured again with the KAPA Library Quantification kit. Every immunoSEQ 96-well plate was sequenced on a separate single-read 150-cycle Illumina NextSeq 550 flow cell. For the original study's pipeline: Because only junctional sequences without quality scores were contained in the immunoSEQ output, filtering matching that applied to full-length reads could not be performed. To assign V/J genes and CDR3, sequences were annotated against IMGT germline references using PyIR, a Python wrapper for IgBLAST v1.9. Any read was removed if the V/J assignment was weak (E-value above 1e-6), the CDR3 was missing, or the read contained stop codons, out-of-frame junctions, or ambiguous translated residues. V3J clonotypes were defined as sequences sharing an identical inferred V gene, J gene, and CDR3 amino acid sequence. The percentage overlap between two repertoires was calculated by dividing the number of shared unique clonotypes by the size of the smaller repertoire. Three approaches were used to assess repertoire richness: RTK rarefaction, the Chao1 estimator, and Recon v2.1 estimates of unobserved clonotypes. OLGA was used to compute generation probabilities for all TCRbeta clonotypes that the gDNA method yielded from a handful of donors. Not all clones reach the TCRdb copy of this immuneACCESS table, which keeps in-frame sequences only. Checked studies attribute under half of the gap to unresolved V genes and leave the rest unexplained. For V, J and clone size, that table is used; D and trimming come from the DNA. Present in this sample are about 330,000 clones, 74% of which were seen just once. The ten largest clones take up 10% to 13% of the sample.

General conclusions and limits of the study: Only blood was sampled, and tissue TCR repertoires likely differ from those in blood. Compared with non-shared clonotypes, clonotypes shared by all four sorted-subset donors had higher generation probabilities. Sharing across several donors was observed for 4.5% to 6.5% of naive CD4, over 3% of naive CD8, 2% to 2.5% of memory CD4, and about 0.4% of memory CD8 clonotypes. Because the study included only a small number of donors, the genetic and exposure-history diversity represented was limited. Pairwise subsampling led to the expectation that sequencing depth would affect the degree of clonotype sharing among donors. Estimated clonotype richness was generally larger for naive than for memory subsets. Incomplete sequencing was indicated by rarefaction of sorted-subset datasets, despite the large sequencing depth.

Reading from cysteine to phenylalanine, the CDR3 counts 14 amino acids. Only CDR3 DNA is held: 42 bases, read in frame from base 1. The germline V gene specifies SGHTA as CDR1 and FQGNSA as CDR2. Trimming accounts for 1 base at V and 7 bases at J, while the number of junction bases matched to no gene is 4. The source is a man aged 25-45 years in good health. The rearranged segments are TRBV7-2 and TRBJ1-2; the central 9 bases match TRBD1. Sequences were obtained from memory CD4+ T cells sorted from blood. The cell subset or site label here, explained by the study, means: CD45RA-negative fraction. This receptor carries the CDR3 CASSLVGQGTGYTF. The DNA is TGTGCCAGCAGCTTAGTGGGACAGGGTACTGGCTACACCTTC.